A selection of T cell receptor beta chains follows, all from one sample in a study of blood T cell repertoires in COVID-19. Assay: immunoSEQ multiplex PCR; the TCRdb copy retains only in-frame clones and omits some. Here the sample spans about 97,000 clones, approximately 88% being singletons. The sample was peripheral blood. Receptor source: a human donor in a cohort sampled during active COVID-19. Both conserved end residues are part of each CDR3. A D gene is named only where the DNA matches it firmly. Only some rows state a clone size, as once, few, many or a class for expanded clones.

J,size,D,V,DNA,CDR3
TRBJ1-6,.,.,TRBV28,TGTGCCAGCATGTGGGGGGGATCACCCCTCCACTTT,CASMWGGSPLHF
TRBJ1-5,once,.,TRBV19,TGTGCCAGTAGCCCTAGTCGTCAGCCCCAGCATTTT,CASSPSRQPQHF
TRBJ1-5,.,TRBD1,TRBV19,TGTGCCAGTGCCCGGGACAGGGGTTTTGGGGGCAATCAGCCCCAGCATTTT,CASARDRGFGGNQPQHF
TRBJ2-1,few,.,TRBV28,TGTGCCAGCAGTTTTTCAGACAGGTCCTACAATGAGCAGTTCTTC,CASSFSDRSYNEQFF
TRBJ1-6,.,.,TRBV19,TGTGCCAGTAGTATGAACAGCGGGGGCCTCTATAATTCACCCCTCCACTTT,CASSMNSGGLYNSPLHF
TRBJ2-1,.,.,TRBV15,TGTGCCACCAGCACGCGATTCGCGGGGCCCAATGAGCAGTTCTTC,CATSTRFAGPNEQFF
TRBJ2-5,medium-sized,TRBD1,TRBV7-8,TGTGCCAGCAGCTTATTGACAGGGCAAGAGACCCAGTACTTC,CASSLLTGQETQYF
TRBJ1-1,.,.,TRBV5-6,TGTGCCAGCAGCCCGCTCGGGGGGCCGAGAACTGAAGCTTTCTTT,CASSPLGGPRTEAFF
TRBJ1-3,few,.,TRBV5-1,TGCGCCAGCAGCTTGGAGGGGGAAGGCTCTGGAAACACCATATATTTT,CASSLEGEGSGNTIYF
TRBJ2-7,.,TRBD1,TRBV13,TGTGCCAGCAGCTTAGCCGGGACAGGGGATCGTGACGAGCAGTACTTC,CASSLAGTGDRDEQYF
TRBJ2-1,.,TRBD2,TRBV7-3,TGTGCCAGCAGCTTAAGGGGAGGGGTCTACAATGAGCAGTTCTTC,CASSLRGGVYNEQFF
TRBJ2-5,.,.,TRBV2,TGTGCCAGCAGTAAGAACATCCACCAAGAGACCCAGTACTTC,CASSKNIHQETQYF
TRBJ2-3,.,.,TRBV13,TGTGCCAGCACCCGAGGGGGGGGCACAGATACGCAGTATTTT,CASTRGGGTDTQYF
TRBJ1-2,.,.,TRBV28,TGTGCCAGCAGTTTGGATTGGACAAGGCAGGGCTATGGCTACACCTTC,CASSLDWTRQGYGYTF
TRBJ2-7,.,TRBD1,TRBV7-2,TGTGCCAGCAGCAACCAACAGGGGGCGAGCTCCTACGAGCAGTACTTC,CASSNQQGASSYEQYF
TRBJ1-5,.,TRBD1,TRBV6-1,TGTGCCAGCAGTGGGGCAGGGGGCTATAGCAATCAGCCCCAGCATTTT,CASSGAGGYSNQPQHF
TRBJ2-3,.,TRBD1,TRBV5-1,TGCGCCAGCAGCGCGGGGACAGGGAGAATCGCAGATACGCAGTATTTT,CASSAGTGRIADTQYF
TRBJ2-7,many,.,TRBV19,TGTGCCAGTAGTAGGGACACAAGAGTCTACGAGCAGTACTTC,CASSRDTRVYEQYF
TRBJ2-5,.,.,TRBV9,TGTGCCAGCAGCCCAATGGGGGGGCCCGAGACCCAGTACTTC,CASSPMGGPETQYF
TRBJ1-4,.,TRBD1,TRBV15,TGTGCCACCAGCGGGCCGGGACAGGGTAATGAAAAACTGTTTTTT,CATSGPGQGNEKLFF
TRBJ2-1,.,.,TRBV9,TGTGCCAGCAGCGTCGAGGGAACCCCCCGCAATGAGCAGTTCTTC,CASSVEGTPRNEQFF
TRBJ1-3,.,.,TRBV21-1,TGTGCCAGCAGCAAAGGGGGCACTCTGTCACCCTCTGGAAACACCATATATTTT,CASSKGGTLSPSGNTIYF
TRBJ2-2,.,.,TRBV7-3,TGTGCCAGCAGCTTGAGGACGGGAGTTGAGTCCGGGGAGCTGTTTTTT,CASSLRTGVESGELFF
TRBJ2-7,.,TRBD1,TRBV6-5,TGTGCCAGCAGGAAGGGACAGGGCTACGAGCAGTACTTC,CASRKGQGYEQYF
TRBJ2-3,.,.,TRBV5-1,TGCGCCAGCGCCCGGGGGGCCGCAGATACGCAGTATTTT,CASARGAADTQYF
TRBJ1-6,.,.,TRBV27,TGTGCCAGCACCCCAAGTTACAGTTCGAATTCACCCCTCCACTTT,CASTPSYSSNSPLHF
TRBJ2-7,once,.,TRBV14,TGTGCCAGCAGCCAAGATCGACTTGAATTCTACGAGCAGTACTTC,CASSQDRLEFYEQYF
TRBJ2-1,.,TRBD1,TRBV2,TGTGCCAGCAGTTTACAGGGGGCGGTCTACAATGAGCAGTTCTTC,CASSLQGAVYNEQFF
TRBJ1-1,.,.,TRBV7-2,TGTGCCAGCAGCTTAGCGCTAGGGGGAAAGACTGAAGCTTTCTTT,CASSLALGGKTEAFF
TRBJ2-7,.,.,TRBV5-1,TGCGCCAGCAGCCCGGACAGTAAAGTAGATGAGCAGTACTTC,CASSPDSKVDEQYF
TRBJ2-1,once,.,TRBV2,TGTGCCAGCAGTGGGAGGGACAGATACAATGAGCAGTTCTTC,CASSGRDRYNEQFF
TRBJ2-1,.,.,TRBV7-5,TGTGTCAGAAGCTTAGAGGGTAGCGGAACCCTTAGCTCCTACAATGAGCAGTTCTTC,CVRSLEGSGTLSSYNEQFF
TRBJ2-3,few,.,TRBV6-5,TGTGCCAGCATGGTGGGGGCCGGAGGCACAGATACGCAGTATTTT,CASMVGAGGTDTQYF
TRBJ1-5,.,TRBD1,TRBV24-1,TGTGCCACCAGTGACTCCGGACAGGGAATATATAATCAGCCCCAGCATTTT,CATSDSGQGIYNQPQHF
TRBJ1-1,.,TRBD1,TRBV2,TGTGCCAGCAAGGGACAGGGGGCTGCTGAAGCTTTCTTT,CASKGQGAAEAFF
TRBJ1-1,.,TRBD1,TRBV6-2/TRBV6-3,TGTGCCAGCAGCACAATACAGGGGGCAGAGAAAGCTTTCTTT,CASSTIQGAEKAFF
TRBJ2-1,.,TRBD1,TRBV7-9,TGTGCCAGCAGCTACAGGGGCCAAACCTACAATGAGCAGTTCTTC,CASSYRGQTYNEQFF
TRBJ1-1,.,.,TRBV7-9,TGTGCCAGCAGCTCGCAGGTCCTTACTGAAGCTTTCTTT,CASSSQVLTEAFF
TRBJ2-1,.,TRBD1,TRBV5-6,TGTGCCAGCAGCTCCCGACAGGGGACGAATGAGCAGTTCTTC,CASSSRQGTNEQFF
TRBJ2-5,.,TRBD2,TRBV29-1,TGCAGCGTTGTAGCCCAGCGGGGTCCCGAGACCCAGTACTTC,CSVVAQRGPETQYF
TRBJ1-1,.,TRBD1,TRBV9,TGTGCCAGCAGCACCACAGGGGGAACTGAAGCTTTCTTT,CASSTTGGTEAFF
TRBJ1-6,.,TRBD1,TRBV4-3,TGCGCCAGCAGCCAGCTTGGGACAGGGGTTTCACCCCTCCACTTT,CASSQLGTGVSPLHF
TRBJ1-1,.,.,TRBV6-2/TRBV6-3,TGTGCCAGCAGTTACAACCGGGTCGGGAGTTCTTCAGCTTTCTTT,CASSYNRVGSSSAFF
TRBJ2-1,once,.,TRBV11-3,TGTGCCAGCAGCTTAACTAGGGCGGCGGATGAGCAGTTCTTC,CASSLTRAADEQFF
TRBJ1-4,once,.,TRBV7-9,TGTGCCAGCAGCTACCAGGAGGCTAATGAAAAACTGTTTTTT,CASSYQEANEKLFF
TRBJ2-1,.,TRBD1,TRBV27,TGTGCCAGCAGTCTCTGGGACAGGTCTGGCGAGCAGTTCTTC,CASSLWDRSGEQFF
TRBJ2-3,once,TRBD2,TRBV19,TGTGCCAGTAGTATAGCGGGGGGGATTCCAGATACGCAGTATTTT,CASSIAGGIPDTQYF
TRBJ2-5,.,TRBD2,TRBV14,TGTGCCAGCAGCCAAAAGAAGCGGGGGATCCTCGAGACCCAGTACTTC,CASSQKKRGILETQYF
TRBJ1-1,once,TRBD1,TRBV5-1,TGCGCCAGCAGCTTCTCAGGGGGGTCGAACACTGAAGCTTTCTTT,CASSFSGGSNTEAFF
TRBJ1-2,.,.,TRBV28,TGTGCCAGCAGTTTGGGGGACAACTCTAACTATGGCTACACCTTC,CASSLGDNSNYGYTF
TRBJ1-3,.,TRBD1,TRBV7-6,TGTGCCAGCAGCCCGACCTCAGGGGGATATTCTGGAAACACCATATATTTT,CASSPTSGGYSGNTIYF
TRBJ2-1,.,TRBD2,TRBV9,TGTGCCAGCAGCGTAGCAGTCCTAGCGGTAGAGCAGTTCTTC,CASSVAVLAVEQFF
TRBJ2-7,.,TRBD1,TRBV18,TGTGCCAGCTCACTGGGACAGGGTGAAGAGCAGTACTTC,CASSLGQGEEQYF
TRBJ2-5,.,TRBD1,TRBV11-3,TGTGCCAGCAGCTCCGGGACAGGGAGAGAGACCCAGTACTTC,CASSSGTGRETQYF
TRBJ2-2,.,TRBD2,TRBV19,TGTGCCAGTAATCAAACGCCCGGCGGGGGAACCGGGGAGCTGTTTTTT,CASNQTPGGGTGELFF